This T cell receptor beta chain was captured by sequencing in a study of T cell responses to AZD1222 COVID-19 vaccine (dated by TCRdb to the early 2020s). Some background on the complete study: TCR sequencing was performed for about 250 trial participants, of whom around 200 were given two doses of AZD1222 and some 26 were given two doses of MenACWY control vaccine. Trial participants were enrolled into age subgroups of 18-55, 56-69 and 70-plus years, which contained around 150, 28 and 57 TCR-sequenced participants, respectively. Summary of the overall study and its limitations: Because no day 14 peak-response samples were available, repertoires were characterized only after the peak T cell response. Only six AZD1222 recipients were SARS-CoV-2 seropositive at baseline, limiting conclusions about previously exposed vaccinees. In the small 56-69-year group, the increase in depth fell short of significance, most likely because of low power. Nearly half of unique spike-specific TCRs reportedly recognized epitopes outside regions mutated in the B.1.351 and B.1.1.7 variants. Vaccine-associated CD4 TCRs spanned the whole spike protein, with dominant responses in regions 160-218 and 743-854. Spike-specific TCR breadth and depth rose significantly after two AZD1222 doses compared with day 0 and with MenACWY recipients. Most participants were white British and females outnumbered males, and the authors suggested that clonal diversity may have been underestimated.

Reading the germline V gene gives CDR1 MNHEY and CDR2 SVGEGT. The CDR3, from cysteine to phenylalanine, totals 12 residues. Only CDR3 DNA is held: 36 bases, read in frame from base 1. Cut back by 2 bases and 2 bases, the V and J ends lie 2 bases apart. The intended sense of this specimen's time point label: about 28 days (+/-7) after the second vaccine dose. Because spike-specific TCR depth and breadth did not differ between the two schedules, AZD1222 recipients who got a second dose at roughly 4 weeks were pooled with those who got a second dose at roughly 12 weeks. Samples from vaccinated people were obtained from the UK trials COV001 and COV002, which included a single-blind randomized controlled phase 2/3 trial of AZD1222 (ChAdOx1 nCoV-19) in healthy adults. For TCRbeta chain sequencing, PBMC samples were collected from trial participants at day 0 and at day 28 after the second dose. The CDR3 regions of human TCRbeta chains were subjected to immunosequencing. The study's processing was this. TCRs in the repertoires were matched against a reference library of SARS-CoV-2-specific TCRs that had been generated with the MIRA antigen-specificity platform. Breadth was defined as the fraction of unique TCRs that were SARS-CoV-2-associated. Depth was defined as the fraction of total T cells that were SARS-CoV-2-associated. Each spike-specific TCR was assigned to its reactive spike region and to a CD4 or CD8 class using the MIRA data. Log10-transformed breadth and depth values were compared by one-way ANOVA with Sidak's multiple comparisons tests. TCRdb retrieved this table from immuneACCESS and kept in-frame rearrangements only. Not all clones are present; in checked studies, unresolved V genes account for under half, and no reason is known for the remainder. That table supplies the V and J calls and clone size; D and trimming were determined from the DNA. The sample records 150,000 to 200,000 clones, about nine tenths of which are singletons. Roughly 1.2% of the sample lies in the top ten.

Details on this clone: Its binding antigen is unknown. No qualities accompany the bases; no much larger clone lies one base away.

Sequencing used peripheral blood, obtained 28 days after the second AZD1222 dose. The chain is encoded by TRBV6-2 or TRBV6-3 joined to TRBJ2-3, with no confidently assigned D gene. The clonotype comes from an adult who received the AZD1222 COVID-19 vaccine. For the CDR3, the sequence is CASSYPTDTQYF. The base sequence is TGTGCCAGCAGTTACCCCACAGATACGCAGTATTTT.